This passage covers 19 T cell receptor beta chains from one sample sequenced in a study of cytomegalovirus exposure and HLA in healthy donors. Primers for the PCR totalled 60 Vbeta and 13 Jbeta. The repertoire was sequenced with immunoSEQ multiplex PCR; TCRdb's copy has only in-frame clones and lacks some. The sample lists approximately 110,000 clones, 73% occurring once. Sequenced material: PBMCs. Receptor source: a man in his sixties in good health and CMV-seropositive.

V gene TRBV7-9 combines with J gene TRBJ1-2; possible D gene TRBD1, 6 bases. The V end lost 2 bases, the J end lost 8 bases, and 12 bases lay between the germline ends. This CDR3 comprises 13 residues. Germline V gives CDR1 SEHNR, CDR2 FQNEAQ (reference sequence). CDR3: CASSLQGFNGYTF. CDR3 in DNA: TGTGCCAGCAGCTTACAGGGGTTCAACGGCTACACCTTC.

The J gene is TRBJ2-7, the V gene TRBV6-6; D not certain. Germline lookup yields CDR1 MNHNY and CDR2 SVGAGI (reference sequence). This CDR3 has 14 amino acids. Trimming cost V 2 bases and J 3 bases, with 11 bases left between them. CDR3 bases: TGTGCCAGCAGTTACCCCACCTCGGGCTACGAGCAGTACTTC. It codes for CASSYPTSGYEQYF.

This chain links TRBV7-2 with TRBJ1-1, with D possibly matching TRBD1 (5 bases). The CDR3 covers 15 residues. Trimming left V 3 bases short and J 3 bases short, with 14 bases between. Per the germline V gene, CDR1 is SGHTA and CDR2 is FQGNSA. The CDR3 nucleotides are TGTGCCAGCAGCTTGGGCCATGCGGGGCACACTGAAGCTTTCTTT. It encodes CASSLGHAGHTEAFF.

The chain is built from TRBV6-1 and TRBJ2-5, with TRBD1 matching over 9 bases. The last part of the DNA fits TRBJ2-7 better; the J call may be wrong. The CDR3 runs 16 residues. CDR1 is MNHNS and CDR2 is SASEGT in the germline V gene. CDR3 protein: CASSERGQGFTYEQYF. CDR3 nucleotide sequence: TGTGCCAGCAGTGAAAGGGGACAGGGCTTCACCTACGAGCAGTACTTC.

The rearrangement joins TRBV5-4 to TRBJ2-7, with a possible D match to TRBD2 (6 bases). V dropped 7 bases and J dropped 5 bases, with 22 bases sitting between them. The CDR3 is 15 residues long. Germline V CDR1 and CDR2: SGHNT, YYREEE (reference sequence). Here the CDR3 reads CASGGLGGSSHEQYF. The CDR3 bases are TGTGCCAGCGGGGGTTTGGGAGGATCTTCCCACGAGCAGTACTTC.

The V call is TRBV30, the J call TRBJ1-4; tentative D call: TRBD1 (5 bases). The ends were cut back, 0 bases at V and 7 bases at J, with 27 bases in the middle. From germline, CDR1 is GTSNPN and CDR2 SVGIG (reference sequence). The CDR3 is made up of 19 amino acids. CDR3 region: CAWSVGYGRGTAQGEKLFF. Written as DNA, the CDR3 is TGTGCCTGGAGTGTAGGGTATGGGAGGGGAACGGCTCAGGGTGAAAAACTGTTTTTT.

The V gene is TRBV28, the J gene TRBJ1-3; no definite D call. Germline CDR1 reads MDHEN; CDR2 reads SYDVKM. V lost 2 bases, J lost 4 bases, and 9 bases lay in between. The CDR3 length is 14 residues. The DNA for the CDR3 is TGTGCCAGCAGTTTACTCGCGGGCGGAAACACCATATATTTT. As protein: CASSLLAGGNTIYF.

In this sample, this clone turned up once. The genes are TRBV27 and TRBJ2-2; possible D gene TRBD1, 5 bases. V was shortened by 6 bases and J by 1 base, with 9 bases between the two germline ends. The CDR3 covers 14 residues. Germline-derived CDR1 and CDR2 are MNHEY and SMNVEV (reference sequence). The CDR3 loop is CASRLGRNTGELFF. CDR3 sequence (DNA): TGTGCCAGCAGATTGGGGCGGAACACCGGGGAGCTGTTTTTT.

Of note for this clone: At one end the junction does not follow the germline gene, possibly because of a read error. The CDR3 loop is CSSSLGHLQETQYF. In DNA form, the CDR3 reads TGTTCCAGCAGCTTAGGACACCTACAAGAGACCCAGTACTTC. This rearrangement joins TRBV7-9 to TRBJ2-5, with a weak D call TRBD1 (5 bases). The CDR3 runs to 14 residues. Germline V CDR1 and CDR2: SEHNR, FQNEAQ (reference sequence). Combining the CDR3 with reference TRBV7-9 and TRBJ2-5 gives the whole variable domain DTGVSQNPRHKITKRGQNVTFRCDPISEHNRLYWYRQTLGQGPEFLTYFQNEAQLEKSRLLSDRFSAERPKGSFSTLEIQRTEQGDSAMYLCSSSLGHLQETQYFGPGTRLLVL.

The chain links TRBV5-4 to TRBJ2-7; the D gene is possibly TRBD1 (5 bases). Germline values: CDR1 SGHNT, CDR2 YYREEE (reference sequence). V was cut by 2 bases and J by 2 bases, with 11 bases left in between. The CDR3 is 14 residues long. CDR3 in DNA: TGTGCCAGCAGCTTTCTAGGGGCGGCCTACGAGCAGTACTTC. This sequence encodes CASSFLGAAYEQYF.

This clone came up a few times. The chain joins TRBV2 to TRBJ2-3, with 13 bases fitting TRBD2. The germline gives CDR1 SNHLY, CDR2 FYNNEI. V was pared by 6 bases and J by 11 bases, with 8 bases of the junction left unmatched. The CDR3 is 14 amino acids. The chain's CDR3 is CASREGLAGLKQYF. CDR3 bases: TGTGCCAGCAGAGAGGGACTAGCGGGGTTAAAGCAGTATTTT.

The chain employs TRBV21-1 and TRBJ2-1; the table's D gene call, TRBD2, was not cross checked with the DNA. TRBV21-1 is termed a pseudogene. CDR3 length: 16 residues. The CDR3 DNA follows: TGTGCCAGCAGCGGATTGGGACTACCGGACGCCAATGAGCAGTTCTTC. Protein product: CASSGLGLPDANEQFF.

This chain connects TRBV7-2 to TRBJ1-5; D perhaps matches TRBD1 (5 bases). Germline V lookup: CDR1 SGHTA, CDR2 FQGNSA. Between the trimmed V and J ends, which lost 1 base and 5 bases, there was a span of 15 bases. This CDR3 has 16 residues. CDR3 region: CASSLGPSGYDQPQHF. The DNA of the CDR3 is TGTGCCAGCAGCTTAGGTCCCTCAGGGTACGATCAGCCCCAGCATTTT.

The chain recombines TRBV19 with TRBJ1-2; 7 bases fit TRBD1. Losses at the gene ends were 5 bases for V and 3 bases for J; bases not matched to a gene: 9. This CDR3 spans 15 amino acids. Germline CDR1 is LNHDA and CDR2 is SQIVND (reference sequence). DNA of the CDR3: TGTGCCAGTAGTTTATGGACAGGCCAATACTATGGCTACACCTTC. Its protein product is CASSLWTGQYYGYTF.

The chain has TRBV7-9 and TRBJ2-3; the D gene is possibly TRBD1 (5 bases). The ends were cut back, 5 bases at V and 3 bases at J, with 18 bases in the middle. Germline CDR1 SEHNR, CDR2 FQNEAQ (reference sequence). CDR3 length equals 16 residues. CDR3: CASSLYLAGNTDTQYF. CDR3 sequence (DNA): TGTGCCAGCAGCCTCTATTTAGCAGGGAATACAGATACGCAGTATTTT.

V and J are TRBV6-5 and TRBJ1-6; 9 positions agree with TRBD1. Per the germline V gene, CDR1 is MNHEY and CDR2 is SVGAGI. The CDR3 is made up of 14 amino acids. V lost 5 bases, J lost 10 bases, and 6 bases stayed unmatched. The CDR3 sequence: CASSTQGAESPLHF. For the CDR3, the DNA is TGTGCCAGCAGTACACAGGGGGCAGAGTCACCCCTCCACTTT.

The rearrangement uses TRBV29-1 and TRBJ1-2, with TRBD1 matching 12 bases. Trimming at V came to 2 bases and at J to 7 bases, leaving 5 bases not matched to a gene. The CDR3 extends over 14 amino acids. The germline CDR1 and CDR2 sequences are SQVTM and ANQGSEA. The CDR3 protein is CSVESGQGASGYTF. The CDR3 DNA follows: TGCAGCGTTGAATCGGGACAGGGGGCGAGTGGCTACACCTTC.

The rearrangement joins TRBV21-1 to TRBJ1-4; the listed D gene, TRBD1, was not tested against the DNA. TRBV21-1 constitutes a pseudogene. This CDR3 region has 16 residues. The CDR3 DNA sequence: TGTGCCAGCAGCGCCAGAGACAGGGGAGGGGACGAGGAACTGTTTTTT. Translation gives CASSARDRGGDEELFF.

For this clone: Its ends do not fully match the called genes, so a read error is possible. The CDR3 loop is CASSQGRTGFFSVF. CDR3 coding DNA: TGTGCCAGCAGCCAAGGCCGGACAGGGTTTTTTTCGGTCTTC. V and J are TRBV4-2 and TRBJ2-1, with 8 bases lining up with TRBD1. Germline V gene sequence: CDR1 LGHNA, CDR2 YNFKEQ. The CDR3 is made up of 14 amino acids.